Below are 27 T cell receptor beta chains sequenced from a single sample in a study of shared clonotypes between healthy human individuals. Naive CD8 cells lacked CD45RO and underwent positive selection for CCR7, leaving out terminally differentiated effector memory CD45RA+ cells. This table comes from immunoSEQ multiplex PCR, and its TCRdb copy is limited to in-frame clones, with some not included. There are about 2.1 million clones in the sample; 90% to 95% occur only once, and roughly 1.7% lies in the top ten. The sample was naive CD8+ T cells from PBMCs. Receptors were obtained from a man younger than 35 in good health. Some clones in this sample may be carry-over from other donors' samples.

This clone was counted once. This chain links TRBV29-1 with TRBJ2-1; D perhaps matches TRBD1 (5 bases). Trimming shortened V by 6 bases and J by 4 bases, and 16 bases separated the two germline ends. CDR1 is SQVTM and CDR2 is ANQGSEA in the germline V gene. The CDR3 spans 14 residues. CDR3 nucleotide sequence: TGCAGCGTGCCAACAGGACCTCGTTACAATGAGCAGTTCTTC. The encoded protein is CSVPTGPRYNEQFF.

The chain links TRBV14 to TRBJ1-2, with D possibly being TRBD1 (5 bases). The CDR3 consists of 14 residues. Germline V gene sequence: CDR1 SGHDN, CDR2 FVKESK. V lost 5 bases to trimming and J lost 4 bases, with 14 bases between them. CDR3 in DNA: TGTGCCAGCAGCACCAGACAGACTGGCTATGGCTACACCTTC. This codes for CASSTRQTGYGYTF.

V usage is TRBV30 and J usage is TRBJ1-1, with a possible D match to TRBD1 (5 bases). The V and J ends lost 5 bases and 2 bases respectively, with 18 bases between them. CDR3 length: 15 amino acids. Germline loops: CDR1 GTSNPN, CDR2 SVGIG (reference sequence). The CDR3 DNA reads as TGTGCCTGGTACCCTACGACAGAACAAAACACTGAAGCTTTCTTT. This translates into CAWYPTTEQNTEAFF. Filled out from reference TRBV30 and TRBJ1-1, the complete variable domain reads SQTIHQWPATLVQPVGSPLSLECTVEGTSNPNLYWYRQAAGRGLQLLFYSVGIGQISSEVPQNLSASRPQDRQFILSSKKLLLSDSGFYLCAWYPTTEQNTEAFFGQGTRLTVV.

The rearrangement joins TRBV7-8 to TRBJ1-3; 7 bases agree with TRBD1. The CDR3 is made up of 13 amino acids. Germline-derived CDR1 and CDR2 are SGHVS and FQNEAQ. V lost 4 bases, J lost 8 bases, and 5 bases stayed unmatched. The CDR3 nucleotides read TGTGCCAGCAGCTCAGGGGGTGTGGACACCATATATTTT. Its translation is CASSSGGVDTIYF. The full variable domain, with the rest looked up from reference TRBV7-8 and TRBJ1-3, is GAGVSQSPRYKVAKRGQDVALRCDPISGHVSLFWYQQALGQGPEFLTYFQNEAQLDKSGLPSDRFFAERPEGSVSTLKIQRTQQEDSAVYLCASSSGGVDTIYFGEGSWLTVV.

The chain employs TRBV29-1 and TRBJ1-4; 7 bases agree with TRBD1. The CDR3 spans 15 residues. Germline V CDR1 and CDR2: SQVTM, ANQGSEA. Germline trimming cut 0 bases from V and 11 bases from J; bases unmatched to any gene: 12. CDR3 nucleotides: TGCAGCGTTGAAGATCTGGCAGGGGGGACGCGGAAACTGTTTTTT. It is translated as CSVEDLAGGTRKLFF.

The chain combines TRBV4-1 with TRBJ1-6; D is uncertain. In germline, CDR1 is MGHRA, CDR2 YSYEKL. This CDR3 has 14 residues. The ends were cut back, 1 base at V and 7 bases at J, with 8 bases in the middle. This chain's CDR3 is CASSQAGTNSPLHF. Written as DNA, the CDR3 is TGCGCCAGCAGCCAAGCAGGCACGAATTCACCCCTCCACTTT.

The chain joins TRBV19 to TRBJ2-6; the D gene is possibly TRBD2 (6 bases). V was pared by 2 bases and J by 1 base, with 15 bases between. Germline assignment: CDR1 LNHDA and CDR2 SQIVND (reference sequence). The CDR3 contains 18 residues. CDR3 in amino acids: CASSIYGGVTSGANVLTF. The CDR3 DNA is TGTGCCAGTAGTATATATGGAGGGGTTACTTCTGGGGCCAACGTCCTGACTTTC.

Here the CDR3 reads CASSFMSPAGSTGELFF. CDR3 nucleotide sequence: TGTGCCAGCAGTTTCATGTCCCCAGCGGGAAGCACCGGGGAGCTGTTTTTT. The chain is built from TRBV27 and TRBJ2-2, with TRBD2 identical over 7 bases. This CDR3 is built from 17 residues. V was clipped by 3 bases and J by 4 bases; unmatched bases: 11. Germline CDR1 reads MNHEY; CDR2 reads SMNVEV (reference sequence).

This sequence joins TRBV29-1 and TRBJ2-7; D is possibly TRBD2 (5 bases). Trimming removed 7 bases from V and 3 bases from J, with 13 bases in between. CDR1 is SQVTM and CDR2 is ANQGSEA in the germline V gene. The CDR3 has 12 amino acids. The CDR3 DNA is TGCAGCGCCGAGGGCGTACACTACGAGCAGTACTTC. It translates to CSAEGVHYEQYF.

The chain uses TRBV9 and TRBJ2-5, with D possibly matching TRBD1 (5 bases). The germline gives CDR1 SGDLS, CDR2 YYNGEE. The germline V and J ends were trimmed by 7 bases and 2 bases, with 15 bases remaining between them. The CDR3 covers 14 residues. CDR3 sequence (DNA): TGTGCCAGCCCCCGACAGACCCGACAAGAGACCCAGTACTTC. Its translation: CASPRQTRQETQYF.

CDR3 coding DNA: TGCGCCAGCAGCCAAGATTTCGTAAGCTACGAGCAGTACTTC. Protein product: CASSQDFVSYEQYF. The chain links TRBV4-3 to TRBJ2-7, with D uncertain. Looked up from germline, CDR1 is LGHNA and CDR2 is YSLEER. Trimming left V 0 bases short and J 3 bases short, with 9 bases between. CDR3 size: 14 residues.

About this clone itself: A junction end diverges from the germline sequence, so it may reflect a read error. This chain uses TRBV5-3 with TRBJ1-1; D remains unclear. TRBV5-3 is placed among ORFs of uncertain function. The CDR3 consists of 14 residues. CDR3: CASSQDPVNTEAFF. The CDR3 DNA is TGCGCCAGCAGCCAAGACCCCGTGAACACTGAAGCTTTCTTT.

The chain employs TRBV7-9 and TRBJ2-7; D remains unclear. V was clipped by 2 bases and J by 0 bases, with 8 bases between them. CDR1 is SEHNR, CDR2 FQNEAQ, per germline (reference sequence). The length of the CDR3 is 14 residues. Here the CDR3 reads CASSLYGSSYEQYF. CDR3 in DNA: TGTGCCAGCAGCTTATACGGCAGCTCCTACGAGCAGTACTTC. Drawing the rest from reference TRBV7-9 and TRBJ2-7, the complete variable domain is DTGVSQNPRHKITKRGQNVTFRCDPISEHNRLYWYRQTLGQGPEFLTYFQNEAQLEKSRLLSDRFSAERPKGSFSTLEIQRTEQGDSAMYLCASSLYGSSYEQYFGPGTRLTVT.

V gene TRBV7-3 combines with J gene TRBJ2-1, with TRBD2 as a possible D gene (5 bases). This CDR3 has 17 amino acids. V was trimmed by 1 base and J by 0 bases, leaving 13 bases between them. Germline CDR1 and CDR2: SGHTA and FQGTGA. The CDR3 DNA reads as TGTGCCAGCAGCTTAAACGCGGGCCAGAGCTCCTACAATGAGCAGTTCTTC. This sequence encodes CASSLNAGQSSYNEQFF.

V and J are TRBV5-1 and TRBJ2-7; D ambiguous. The V and J ends lost 2 bases and 1 base respectively, with 25 bases between them. Germline lookup yields CDR1 SGHRS and CDR2 YFSETQ. The CDR3 is made up of 19 amino acids. CDR3 region: CASSFLGGTLGPISYEQYF. The CDR3, as DNA: TGCGCCAGCAGCTTCCTAGGCGGTACGTTAGGACCGATTTCCTACGAGCAGTACTTC.

This rearrangement joins TRBV19 to TRBJ2-2; maybe TRBD2 (5 bases). The CDR3 totals 16 residues. V was pared by 8 bases and J by 0 bases, with 16 bases between. Germline values: CDR1 LNHDA, CDR2 SQIVND (reference sequence). The CDR3 sequence: CASGSRSGANTGELFF. The CDR3 bases are TGTGCCAGTGGCTCTAGGAGCGGAGCGAACACCGGGGAGCTGTTTTTT. Supplemented by reference TRBV19 and TRBJ2-2, the full variable domain reads DGGITQSPKYLFRKEGQNVTLSCEQNLNHDAMYWYRQDPGQGLRLIYYSQIVNDFQKGDIAEGYSVSREKKESFPLTVTSAQKNPTAFYLCASGSRSGANTGELFFGEGSRLTVL.

The J gene is TRBJ2-1, the V gene TRBV5-1, with 8 bases identical to TRBD2. The CDR3 totals 15 residues. Germline CDR1 SGHRS, CDR2 YFSETQ. J was trimmed by 8 bases and V by 4 bases; bases with no gene match: 11. This CDR3 is CASSPGAGGWDEQFF. CDR3 DNA sequence: TGCGCCAGCAGCCCGGGGGCGGGAGGTTGGGATGAGCAGTTCTTC.

With respect to this clone: Different DNA sequences within this sample yield the same CDR3. This chain uses TRBV7-8 with TRBJ1-3, with 7 bases matching TRBD1. CDR3 length equals 14 residues. Germline CDR1 is SGHVS and CDR2 is FQNEAQ. The V segment lost 5 bases and the J segment 1 base; nucleotides outside the gene matches: 2. CDR3 DNA sequence: TGTGCCAGCAGCCCAGGGGGTTCTGGAAACACCATATATTTT. The encoded protein is CASSPGGSGNTIYF.

To note about this clone: This sample includes further DNA sequences coding for the same CDR3. The CDR3 DNA sequence: TGTGCCAGCAGCTTAGTCGGCCGTCAGGAGACCCAGTACTTC. Protein product: CASSLVGRQETQYF. The chain combines TRBV7-9 with TRBJ2-5; no definite D call. Trimming removed 1 base from V and 5 bases from J, with 11 bases in between. Germline CDR1 SEHNR, CDR2 FQNEAQ (reference sequence). The CDR3 sequence is 14 residues long. Full variable domain (missing parts from reference TRBV7-9 and TRBJ2-5): DTGVSQNPRHKITKRGQNVTFRCDPISEHNRLYWYRQTLGQGPEFLTYFQNEAQLEKSRLLSDRFSAERPKGSFSTLEIQRTEQGDSAMYLCASSLVGRQETQYFGPGTRLLVL.

The CDR3 region is CASSPYPTTGVVSGELFF. The CDR3 coding sequence is TGTGCCAGCAGCCCATATCCAACGACAGGAGTAGTTTCCGGGGAGCTGTTTTTT. The chain has TRBV11-2 and TRBJ2-2, with D possibly TRBD1 on 6 matching bases. CDR1 is SGHAT, CDR2 FQNNGV, per germline. This CDR3 region has 18 residues. V was clipped by 5 bases and J by 6 bases, with 25 bases between them.

This clone was detected only once. The chain joins TRBV10-3 to TRBJ2-2; tentatively, D is TRBD2 (5 bases). CDR3 length: 13 amino acids. The V gene lost 3 bases and the J gene lost 5 bases, with 7 bases spanning the gap. In germline, CDR1 is ENHRY, CDR2 SYGVKD. CDR3 DNA: TGTGCCATCAGTGAAAGGGAGACCGGGGAGCTGTTTTTT. This codes for CAISERETGELFF.

The CDR3 reads CASRSRDRVNEQYF. The DNA for the CDR3 is TGTGCCAGCAGGAGTCGGGACAGGGTCAACGAGCAGTACTTC. V and J are TRBV13 and TRBJ2-7; TRBD1 matches 9 bases. CDR1 is PRHDT and CDR2 is FYEKMQ in the germline V gene (reference sequence). The ends lost 6 bases at V and 5 bases at J; junction bases unmatched: 8. The CDR3 length is 14 residues.

The V and J genes are TRBV5-6 and TRBJ2-2, with D maybe TRBD1 (6 bases). V was pared by 5 bases and J by 6 bases, with 20 bases between. The germline V gene has CDR1 SGHDT and CDR2 YYEEEE. The CDR3 runs 16 residues. Here the CDR3 reads CASSLRGLGLPGELFF. The CDR3 DNA reads as TGTGCCAGCAGTCTGAGGGGGTTAGGGCTACCCGGGGAGCTGTTTTTT. The full variable domain, in which reference TRBV5-6 and TRBJ2-2 provide the parts outside the CDR3, is DAGVTQSPTHLIKTRGQQVTLRCSPKSGHDTVSWYQQALGQGPQFIFQYYEEEERQRGNFPDRFSGHQFPNYSSELNVNALLLGDSALYLCASSLRGLGLPGELFFGEGSRLTVL.

This sequence joins TRBV7-9 and TRBJ2-1; 10 bases fit TRBD2. The trim removed 3 bases at V and 8 bases at J, leaving 1 base unmatched. This CDR3 region has 13 residues. The V gene's germline CDR1 is SEHNR and CDR2 FQNEAQ (reference sequence). The DNA of the CDR3 is TGTGCCAGCAGCTTTGGGACTAGCGATGAGCAGTTCTTC. Translated, it gives CASSFGTSDEQFF.

The genes are TRBV11-2 and TRBJ2-7; D not resolved. CDR3 length: 14 residues. Germline V gives CDR1 SGHAT, CDR2 FQNNGV. V dropped 6 bases and J dropped 2 bases, with 14 bases sitting between them. The CDR3 DNA sequence: TGTGCCAGCAGTCCCAGAAAGTCGCCCTACGAGCAGTACTTC. Translation: CASSPRKSPYEQYF. Based on the CDR3 plus reference TRBV11-2 and TRBJ2-7, the full variable domain is EAGVAQSPRYKIIEKRQSVAFWCNPISGHATLYWYQQILGQGPKLLIQFQNNGVVDDSQLPKDRFSAERLKGVDSTLKIQPAKLEDSAVYLCASSPRKSPYEQYFGPGTRLTVT.

The sample holds one count of this clone. The chain uses TRBV7-6 and TRBJ2-7; TRBD1 aligns across 7 bases. J was trimmed by 2 bases and V by 5 bases; bases with no gene match: 6. The CDR3 has 14 amino acids. The V gene's germline CDR1 is SGHVS and CDR2 FNYEAQ. The CDR3 coding sequence is TGTGCCAGCAGCGACGGGACAGCCGCCTACGAGCAGTACTTC. It encodes CASSDGTAAYEQYF. The complete variable domain, with remaining parts taken from reference TRBV7-6 and TRBJ2-7, reads GAGVSQSPRYKVTKRGQDVALRCDPISGHVSLYWYRQALGQGPEFLTYFNYEAQQDKSGLPNDRFSAERPEGSISTLTIQRTEQRDSAMYRCASSDGTAAYEQYFGPGTRLTVT.

V gene TRBV5-6 combines with J gene TRBJ1-1; possible D gene TRBD1, 6 bases. Between the trimmed V and J ends, which lost 3 bases and 7 bases, there was a span of 16 bases. The CDR3 contains 14 residues. The germline V gene has CDR1 SGHDT and CDR2 YYEEEE. CDR3 loop: CASSSWDNGGEAFF. The CDR3, as DNA: TGTGCCAGCAGCTCCTGGGACAATGGGGGTGAAGCTTTCTTT. The full variable domain, its missing parts supplied by reference TRBV5-6 and TRBJ1-1, is DAGVTQSPTHLIKTRGQQVTLRCSPKSGHDTVSWYQQALGQGPQFIFQYYEEEERQRGNFPDRFSGHQFPNYSSELNVNALLLGDSALYLCASSSWDNGGEAFFGQGTRLTVV.